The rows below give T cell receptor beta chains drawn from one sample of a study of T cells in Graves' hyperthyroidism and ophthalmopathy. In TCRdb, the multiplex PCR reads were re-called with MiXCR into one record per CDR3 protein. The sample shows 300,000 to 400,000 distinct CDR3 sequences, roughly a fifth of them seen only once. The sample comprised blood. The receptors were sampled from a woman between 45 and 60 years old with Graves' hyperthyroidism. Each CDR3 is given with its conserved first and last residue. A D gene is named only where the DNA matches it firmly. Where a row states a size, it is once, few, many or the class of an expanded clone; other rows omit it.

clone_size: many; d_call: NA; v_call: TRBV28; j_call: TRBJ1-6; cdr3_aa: CASSTGRKSSYNSPLHF; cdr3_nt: TGTGCCAGCAGCACGGGACGTAAAAGCTCCTATAATTCACCCCTCCACTTT
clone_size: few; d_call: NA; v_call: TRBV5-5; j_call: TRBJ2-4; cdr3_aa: CASSHIAAKNIQYF; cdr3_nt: TGTGCCAGCAGCCATATCGCAGCCAAAAACATTCAGTACTTC
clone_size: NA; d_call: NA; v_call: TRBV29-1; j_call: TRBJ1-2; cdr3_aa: CSVEGRTANYGYTF; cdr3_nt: TGCAGCGTTGAAGGCCGGACAGCTAACTATGGCTACACCTTC
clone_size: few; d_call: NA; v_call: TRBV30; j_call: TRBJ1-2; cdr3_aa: CAWSVPQPNYGYTF; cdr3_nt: TGTGCCTGGAGTGTACCCCAACCTAACTATGGCTACACCTTC
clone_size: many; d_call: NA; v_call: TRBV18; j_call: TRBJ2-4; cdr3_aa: CASSPPTTVAKNIQYF; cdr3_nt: TGTGCCAGCTCACCTCCGACGACCGTAGCCAAAAACATTCAGTACTTC
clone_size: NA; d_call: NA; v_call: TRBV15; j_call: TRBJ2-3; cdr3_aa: CATSRGAEQYTDTQYF; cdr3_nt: TGTGCCACCAGCAGAGGAGCAGAGCAATACACAGATACGCAGTATTTT
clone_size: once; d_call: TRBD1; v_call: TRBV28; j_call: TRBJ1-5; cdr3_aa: CASSSAGGAGQPQHF; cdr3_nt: TGTGCCAGCAGCTCCGCAGGGGGCGCGGGTCAGCCCCAGCATTTT
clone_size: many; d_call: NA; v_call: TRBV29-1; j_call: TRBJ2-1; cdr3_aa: CSVQAMDSYNEQFF; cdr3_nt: TGCAGCGTTCAGGCCATGGACAGTTACAATGAGCAGTTCTTC
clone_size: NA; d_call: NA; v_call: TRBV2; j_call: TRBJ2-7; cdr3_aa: CASSGIPYEQYF; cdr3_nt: TGTGCCAGCAGTGGGATTCCCTACGAGCAGTACTTC
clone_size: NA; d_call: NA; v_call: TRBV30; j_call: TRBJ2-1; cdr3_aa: CAWSGTESSYNEQFF; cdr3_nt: TGTGCCTGGAGTGGGACTGAGAGCTCCTACAATGAGCAGTTCTTC
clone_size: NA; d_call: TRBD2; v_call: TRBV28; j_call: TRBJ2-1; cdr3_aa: CASSLSSSGRRNEQFF; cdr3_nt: TGTGCCAGCAGTTTATCATCTAGCGGGAGGAGGAATGAGCAGTTCTTC
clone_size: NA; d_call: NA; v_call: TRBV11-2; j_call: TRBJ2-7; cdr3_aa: CASTLIRDLSYEQYF; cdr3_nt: TGTGCCAGCACCCTCATTAGGGACTTATCCTACGAGCAGTACTTC
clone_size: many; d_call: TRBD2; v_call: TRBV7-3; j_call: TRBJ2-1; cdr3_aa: CASSLSSGLPGYEQFF; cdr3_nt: TGTGCCAGCAGCTTAAGCTCGGGACTACCTGGGTATGAGCAGTTCTTC
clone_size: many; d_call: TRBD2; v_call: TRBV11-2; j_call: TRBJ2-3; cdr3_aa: CASSPRLAGGPRDTQYF; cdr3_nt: TGTGCCAGCAGCCCTCGACTAGCGGGAGGGCCTAGGGATACGCAGTATTTT
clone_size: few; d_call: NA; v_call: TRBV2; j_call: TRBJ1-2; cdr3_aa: CASSEEVDYGYTF; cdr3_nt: TGTGCCAGCAGTGAAGAGGTTGACTATGGCTACACCTTC
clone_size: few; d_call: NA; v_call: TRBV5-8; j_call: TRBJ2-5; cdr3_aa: CASSLGGAGVHQETQYF; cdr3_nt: TGTGCCAGCAGCTTGGGGGGGGCGGGGGTCCACCAAGAGACCCAGTACTTC
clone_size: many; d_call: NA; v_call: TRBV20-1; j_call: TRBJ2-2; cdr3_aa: CSAAGRAGGELFF; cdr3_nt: TGCAGTGCGGCGGGCCGAGCAGGCGGGGAGCTGTTTTTT
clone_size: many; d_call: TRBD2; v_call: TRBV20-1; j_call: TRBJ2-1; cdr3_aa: CSGPASGRGDEQFF; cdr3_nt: TGCAGTGGTCCCGCTAGCGGGAGGGGGGATGAGCAGTTCTTC
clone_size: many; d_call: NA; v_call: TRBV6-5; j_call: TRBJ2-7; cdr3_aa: CASSYRYEQYF; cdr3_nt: TGTGCCAGCAGTTACCGATACGAGCAGTACTTC
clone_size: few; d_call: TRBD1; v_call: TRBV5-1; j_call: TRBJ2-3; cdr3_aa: CASSLESGGSADTQYF; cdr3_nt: TGCGCCAGCAGCTTGGAATCAGGGGGCAGCGCAGATACGCAGTATTTT
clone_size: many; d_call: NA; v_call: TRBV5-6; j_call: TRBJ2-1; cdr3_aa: CASSLVAYPYNEQFF; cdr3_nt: TGTGCCAGCAGCTTGGTTGCTTACCCCTACAATGAGCAGTTCTTC
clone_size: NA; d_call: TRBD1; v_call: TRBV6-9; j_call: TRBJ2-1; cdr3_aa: CASTSSDRTSNEQFF; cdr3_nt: TGTGCCAGCACTTCATCGGACAGGACGAGCAATGAGCAGTTCTTC
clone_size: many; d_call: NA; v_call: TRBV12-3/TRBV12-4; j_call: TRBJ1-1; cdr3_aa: CASSADRGGAFF; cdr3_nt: TGTGCCAGCAGTGCCGATAGGGGAGGAGCTTTCTTT
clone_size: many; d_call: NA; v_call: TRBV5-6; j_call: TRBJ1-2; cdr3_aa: CASSLAQGGYGYTF; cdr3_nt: TGTGCCAGCAGCTTGGCACAGGGAGGCTATGGCTACACCTTC
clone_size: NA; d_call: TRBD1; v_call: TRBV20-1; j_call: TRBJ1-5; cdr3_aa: CSAGDRRSNQPQHF; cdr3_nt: TGCAGTGCTGGGGACAGGCGGAGCAATCAGCCCCAGCATTTT
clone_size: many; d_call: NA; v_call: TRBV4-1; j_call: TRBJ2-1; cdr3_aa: CASSRGASNEQFF; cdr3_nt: TGCGCCAGCAGCCGAGGGGCGAGCAATGAGCAGTTCTTC
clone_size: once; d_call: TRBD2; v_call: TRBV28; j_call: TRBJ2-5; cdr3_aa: CASSFRHGRAPGETQYF; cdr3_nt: TGTGCCAGCAGTTTTCGACACGGGAGGGCCCCGGGGGAGACCCAGTACTTC
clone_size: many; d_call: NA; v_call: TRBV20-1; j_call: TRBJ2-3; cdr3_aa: CSARLATQYF; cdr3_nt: TGCAGTGCTAGACTAGCGACGCAGTATTTT
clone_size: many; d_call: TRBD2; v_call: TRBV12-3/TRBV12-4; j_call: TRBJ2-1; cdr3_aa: CASRASGIGDEQFF; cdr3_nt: TGTGCCAGCAGGGCGAGCGGGATAGGCGATGAGCAGTTCTTC
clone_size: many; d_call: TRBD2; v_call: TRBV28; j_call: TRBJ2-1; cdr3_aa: CASSGTRSPLSSYNEQFF; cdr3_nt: TGTGCCAGCAGTGGGACTAGGAGCCCTTTAAGCTCCTACAATGAGCAGTTCTTC
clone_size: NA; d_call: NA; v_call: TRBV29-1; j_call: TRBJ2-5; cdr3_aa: CSVEIFQETQYF; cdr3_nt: TGCAGCGTTGAAATTTTCCAAGAGACCCAGTACTTC
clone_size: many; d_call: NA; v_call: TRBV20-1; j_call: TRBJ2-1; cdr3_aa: CSARGSRGYNEQFF; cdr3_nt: TGCAGTGCTAGAGGCAGTAGAGGATACAATGAGCAGTTCTTC
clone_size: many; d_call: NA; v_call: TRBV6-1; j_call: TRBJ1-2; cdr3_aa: CASSEAGDYGYTF; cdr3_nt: TGTGCCAGCAGTGAAGCTGGGGACTATGGCTACACCTTC
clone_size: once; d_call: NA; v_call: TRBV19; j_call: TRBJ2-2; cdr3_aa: CASTPSKSLNTGELFF; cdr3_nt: TGTGCCAGTACCCCTAGCAAGAGCCTAAACACCGGGGAGCTGTTTTTT
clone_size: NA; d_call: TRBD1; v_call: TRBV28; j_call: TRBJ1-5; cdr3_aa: CASSFLGGLQPQHF; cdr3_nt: TGTGCCAGCAGTTTTCTAGGGGGCCTCCAGCCCCAGCATTTT
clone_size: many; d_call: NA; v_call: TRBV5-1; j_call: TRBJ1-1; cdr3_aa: CASSEDLVNTEAFF; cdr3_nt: TGCGCCAGCAGCGAGGATCTTGTGAACACTGAAGCTTTCTTT
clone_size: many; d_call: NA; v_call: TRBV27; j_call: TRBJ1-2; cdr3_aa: CASSPGQYYGYTF; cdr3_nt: TGTGCCAGCAGCCCCGGGCAGTACTATGGCTACACCTTC
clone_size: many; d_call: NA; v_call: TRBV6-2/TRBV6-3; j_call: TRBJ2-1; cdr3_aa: CASRRLTRAAYNEQFF; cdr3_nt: TGTGCCAGCAGACGCCTAACAAGGGCGGCCTACAATGAGCAGTTCTTC
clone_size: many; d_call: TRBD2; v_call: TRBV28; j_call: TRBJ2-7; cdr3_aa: CASSLTGTSGSYEQYF; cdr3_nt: TGTGCCAGCAGTTTAACGGGGACTAGCGGGAGCTACGAGCAGTACTTC
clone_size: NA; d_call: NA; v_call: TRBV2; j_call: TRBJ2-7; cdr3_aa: CASNNRRDSYEQYF; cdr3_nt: TGTGCCAGCAATAATCGGCGGGACTCCTACGAGCAGTACTTC
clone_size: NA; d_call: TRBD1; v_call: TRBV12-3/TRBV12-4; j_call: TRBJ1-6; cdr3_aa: CASTLDRGLSPLHF; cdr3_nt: TGTGCCAGCACTCTGGACAGGGGGCTATCACCCCTCCACTTT